This T cell receptor (beta chain) stems from a study of shared clonotypes between healthy human individuals. Study-level information: The donor group consisted of a couple of women and a few men, aged 18 to 49.

Profiling relied on immunoSEQ multiplex PCR, and the TCRdb table lists in-frame clones only, not all of them. This sample has approximately 2.3 million clones, with approximately 95% found just once. This CDR3 contains 15 residues. The germline V gene encodes CDR1 SNHLY and CDR2 FYNNEI. The ends lost 6 bases at V and 3 bases at J; junction bases unmatched: 7. Study-wide findings and caveats: Clonotypes that were shared across four donors made up around 5% of naive CD4 clonotypes.

Of note for this clone: The antigen remains unidentified. Other DNA sequences in the same sample also yield this CDR3.

Sequencing was performed on naive CD4+ T cells from PBMCs. The sample's subset: CD45RA+ positively selected. The receptor comes from a man aged 18 to 29 in good health. Some clones in this sample may be carry-over from other donors' samples. The rearrangement joins TRBV2 to TRBJ1-3; TRBD1 matches 8 bases. CDR3 sequence (DNA): TGTGCCAGCAGAGCAGACAGGGGCGGTGGAAACACCATATATTTT. Amino acids: CASRADRGGGNTIYF. Supplemented by reference TRBV2 and TRBJ1-3, the full variable domain reads EPEVTQTPSHQVTQMGQEVILRCVPISNHLYFYWYRQILGQKVEFLVSFYNNEISEKSEIFDDQFSVERPDGSNFTLKIRSTKLEDSAMYFCASRADRGGGNTIYFGEGSWLTVV.